This T cell receptor beta chain derives from a study of blood T cells in healthy people across ages (dated by TCRdb to about 2015). Regarding the research as a whole: Template switching captured roughly one uniquely barcoded TCR beta cDNA molecule per two T cells in model experiments. The study measured age-related changes in TCR beta repertoire diversity using deep sequencing normalized with unique cDNA molecular identifiers. Four age groups were formed from the donors: young (average approximately 15 years), middle-aged (approximately 40), aged (over 55) and long-lived (less than 85). To avoid experimental bias, donors of different ages were spread randomly across the sequencing lanes. Two additional independent replicas of 1 million unique cDNA reads from the same blood draw were analyzed for two donors (one aged 18 to 29 and one aged 80 or older).

As regards this clonotype: What this receptor recognizes is not known. Base qualities are missing; no much larger clone stands one base away.

Paper-wide results and their limitations: The percentage of naive T cells measured by flow cytometry correlated strongly with observed TCR beta diversity. Conclusive comparison of naive and antigen-experienced compartments was prevented by the profiling of bulk unsorted PBMCs. The CMV infection status of donors was not known, potentially confounding age-related changes in expanded clonotypes. Estimates of total diversity from one million sequenced T cells were regarded as lower bounds and underestimates. As age increased, observed TCR beta diversity per million T cells dropped in a roughly linear way, and a significant reduction was already evident by age roughly 40. Compared with the aged group, the long-lived group had more naive CD4+ T cells, fewer expanded clones and increased TCR diversity, suggesting age selection.

The CDR3 sequence holds 16 residues, the cysteine and phenylalanine included. Only the CDR3 DNA stays, 48 bases, in frame from base 1. The germline V gene specifies SGHTA as CDR1 and FQGNSA as CDR2. V loses 3 bases of germline sequence and J loses 2 bases, and the interval between the two ends is 17 bases. The donors were roughly 38 Caucasian individuals from Russia, aged roughly 6 to 90 years, who were systemically healthy. Each donor gave about 9.7 milliliters of peripheral blood, drawn into EDTA-treated Vacutainer tubes. Ficoll-Paque density-gradient centrifugation was used to isolate PBMCs, with at least 6 million per sample. Total RNA was extracted from PBMCs with Trizol reagent, with at least 6 micrograms obtained per sample. Naive CD45RAhigh/CD27high T cell percentages were measured by flow cytometry on a PBMC aliquot from every donor. Libraries were built with 5' RACE. The run used an Illumina HiSeq 2500. A second PCR of roughly 7 to 12 cycles was run with a J-beta primer mix and a sample-barcoded 5' primer. Each TCR beta cDNA molecule received a unique molecular identifier from a template-switch 5' adaptor carrying 12 random nucleotides. Each sample yielded at least 3 million CDR3-containing paired-end reads. All of the RNA was converted into first-strand cDNA using the Mint cDNA synthesis kit, with a TRBC-specific oligonucleotide serving as the primer. Following uracil-DNA glycosylase treatment, all cDNA underwent a first 18-cycle PCR with the universal primers M1SS and BC2_uni_R. The original methods were these. Each sample was normalized by randomly selecting 1 million high-quality reads, each carrying a distinct molecular identifier. Instead of being binned into consensus sequences, reads that shared molecular identifiers were thrown out. MiTCR, run with a Q25 quality threshold and the strictest error-elimination algorithm, handled CDR3 identification, clonotype clustering and error correction. A nonparametric unseen species model with Euler transformation was used to estimate lower-bound total TCR beta diversity. Starting from the raw public reads, TCRdb applied fastp trimming at Q25, assembled clones with MiXCR and retained in-frame beta chains. Merged by CDR3 protein, the rows form single entries marked with the most common genes and DNA. TCRdb, not the authors, supplied the V and J calls. Counted in this sample were some 900,000 distinct CDR3 sequences; under 35% of them appeared once. Jointly, the top ten make up roughly a sixth of the sample.

The rearranged chain carries TRBV7-2 and TRBJ2-7; TRBD2 is possibly the D segment (6 matching bases). The clonotype originates from a woman aged 80 or over in good health. The sequencing sample was made of blood. The sequence in DNA is TGTGCCAGCAGCTTGGAGGGACCGTTAGGGCCCTACGAGCAGTACTTC. The encoded protein is CASSLEGPLGPYEQYF.